This TCR beta chain was retrieved from a study of T cells in Graves' hyperthyroidism and ophthalmopathy. Whole-study context: Staff took peripheral blood when the initial diagnosis was made, before any treatment began.

The V gene lost 7 bases and the J gene lost 4 bases, with 14 bases spanning the gap. This CDR3 is 14 amino acids long. Germline V gives CDR1 SNHLY, CDR2 FYNNEI. Authors of the study amplified TCR beta CDR3 regions from RNA transcripts. The study used the HTBI primer set for a first-round RT-PCR of the TCR CDR3. TCRdb fed the multiplex PCR reads into MiXCR, producing one record per CDR3 protein. Of 700,000 to 850,000 distinct CDR3 sequences in the sample, about 35% were seen once. The rearrangement uses TRBV2 and TRBJ1-5, with TRBD1 as a possible D gene (6 bases). The sequencing input was blood. The source of this sequence is a middle-aged woman with Graves' hyperthyroidism. The CDR3 DNA is TGTGCCAGCATCCAAGGGGGGGCGAATCAGCCCCAGCATTTT. Encoded protein: CASIQGGANQPQHF.